This T cell receptor beta chain emerged from a study of T cells in Graves' hyperthyroidism and ophthalmopathy. With 7 bases clipped from V and 4 bases from J, the junction kept 10 bases outside the gene matches. The CDR3 runs to 15 residues. CDR1 and CDR2 (germline): MNHNS, SASEGT. The source of the PBMCs was around 9 ml of fresh peripheral blood. Amplification of TCR beta CDR3 regions was performed using RNA transcripts as template. A first-round RT-PCR of the TCR CDR3 used the HTBI primer set. Each CDR3 protein gets one entry after TCRdb re-called the multiplex PCR reads with MiXCR. The sample holds 300,000 to 450,000 distinct CDR3 sequences, about 15% seen once. This clonotype was recorded many times. Its specificity is unknown. Whole-study results and caveats: The authors' 13 V-J model separated ophthalmopathy from stable hyperthyroidism. Most thyroid clonotypes with frequency above 0.001 were detected in blood.

J is TRBJ2-1 and V is TRBV6-1; 7 bases map to TRBD2. The receptor was isolated from a woman under 40 with Graves' ophthalmopathy. The sequenced sample consisted of blood. In nucleotides, the CDR3 is TGTGCCAGCACCGAGCTAGCGGCTCTTTACAATGAGCAGTTCTTC. Encoded protein: CASTELAALYNEQFF.